Described below is a single T cell receptor beta chain sequence and its context. This clonotype was seen ten or more times. Its cognate antigen has yet to be identified. No quality values exist for individual bases; no much larger clone is one base distant. Patients with hyperthyroidism were aged 18 to 65 years, had been newly diagnosed, and had a disease duration of less than 2 months. Patients with other autoimmune diseases, uncontrolled infections, pregnancy or lactation were excluded from the study. Clinical symptoms, serum thyroxine, TRAb, thyroid ultrasound and orbital computed tomography were used for diagnosis. Total RNA was extracted with Trizol reagent and quality-checked on an Agilent 2100 Bioanalyzer. These data are taken from a study of Graves' ophthalmopathy and Graves' hyperthyroidism listed by TCRdb under 2018. A note on the overall study: Hyperthyroidism was considered stable if no progression to ophthalmopathy occurred within 18 months of follow-up. The study used signatures of the TCR beta repertoire to tell Graves' ophthalmopathy apart from Graves' hyperthyroidism and to predict which patients would progress to ophthalmopathy. In total, under 150 blood samples were TCR-sequenced: around 42 ophthalmopathy, around 75 hyperthyroidism and about 17 hyperthyroidism-to-ophthalmopathy patients. To explore V-J signatures that separate ophthalmopathy from hyperthyroidism, a discovery set of about a hundred patients was enrolled, consisting of about 45 with ophthalmopathy and roughly 57 with stable hyperthyroidism. An independent validation cohort was composed of around 19 hyperthyroidism patients and approximately 15 patients who later progressed from hyperthyroidism to ophthalmopathy. In about six hyperthyroidism patients, the T-cell repertoire of thyroid tissue was compared with the T-cell repertoire of blood. Following sample collection, hyperthyroidism patients were given methimazole at a starting dose of 30 mg daily, and ophthalmopathy patients were given high-dose intravenous methylprednisolone. The paper as a whole reports these results and caveats: No statistical method was used to predetermine the sample size, and group allocation was not hidden from the investigators. Most expanded thyroid clonotypes with frequency above 0.001 were also detected in blood, suggesting blood repertoires may reflect the thyroid immune response. In cross-validation, the 13-signature model distinguished ophthalmopathy from stable hyperthyroidism with approximately 88% sensitivity and just under 84% specificity, and in the test set the corresponding values were roughly 80% and 76%. In validation, the model predicted ophthalmopathy progression with less than 71% sensitivity and roughly 78% specificity; about a dozen predicted patients were CT-confirmed with GO in a median of around 6 months.

For repertoire sequencing, the TCR beta CDR3 regions were amplified from RNA transcripts. The first round of RT-PCR was done with HTBI primers and the Qiagen OneStep RT-PCR kit, and was followed by a second round of multiplex PCR, then size selection and purification. The libraries underwent paired-end sequencing with 100 bp reads on an Illumina HiSeq2000. The study's processing was this. Reads were processed with SOAPnuke, discarding reads with adapters, uncalled bases, mean Phred below 15, or no exact constant-primer or identifier match. High-quality paired reads were merged with COPE v1.2.5. Each unique nucleotide sequence was treated as a clonotype, and MiTCR v1.1 was used to align the clonotypes to the IMGT TRB V, D and J references. Only V-J combinations with frequency above 0.0001 were analysed, covering 99% to 99.2% of repertoires. For each V-J combination, a TCR clonal expansion and chaos score was defined as F50 clonal expansion divided by the chaos observed in the TCRdist matrix. Welch's t-statistics and random forest were used to reduce features to about a dozen V-J combinations, which were fed into a naive Bayes classifier. The Morisita-Horn index was used to measure how similar the thyroid and blood repertoires were. TCRdb's own reprocessing of the public reads used fastp at Q25 and MiXCR and kept productive beta chains. Under each unique CDR3 protein, matching rows form one entry showing the most common genes and DNA. TCRdb assigned the V and J calls; the authors' analysis was not used. Recorded for this sample are over a million distinct CDR3 sequences; 36% of them occurred a single time. The top ten hold around 10% of the sample.

V was cut back by 6 bases and J by 2 bases, leaving a gap of 10 bases between them. Reading from cysteine to phenylalanine, the CDR3 counts 13 amino acids. Only the CDR3 DNA stays, 39 bases, in frame from base 1. The chain uses TRBV12-3 or TRBV12-4 and TRBJ2-5; no D gene can be assigned with confidence. Specimen: peripheral blood or thyroid tissue (not recorded which). This clonotype was sampled from an adult man with Graves' hyperthyroidism. The sequenced DNA: TGTGCCAGCAGCTTTGGATTACAAGAGACCCAGTACTTC. Its translation reads: CASSFGLQETQYF.